This T cell receptor (beta chain) emerged from a study of blood T cell repertoires in COVID-19. On the study more broadly: The United States, Italy and Spain supplied acute and convalescent COVID-19 samples.

This clone has a handful of counts. Membership in each cohort depended on participant-reported clinical history. Only in-frame clones appear in the TCRdb table, and some are missing; sequencing was by immunoSEQ multiplex PCR. Among 250,000 to 400,000 clones listed, approximately 89% were seen once. Sequenced sample: PBMCs or T cells enriched from blood (not recorded which). This TCR came from a young woman who had recovered from COVID-19.

DNA of the CDR3: TGTGCCATCAGTGAGTCCCAGGTACTGACAGCCCAGCATTTT. This codes for CAISESQVLTAQHF. This chain connects TRBV10-3 to TRBJ1-5; D is perhaps TRBD1 (5 bases). The CDR3 is 14 residues long. With 0 bases removed from V and 11 bases from J, the gap between germline ends came to 14 bases. Germline lookup yields CDR1 ENHRY and CDR2 SYGVKD.